The present entry profiles one T cell receptor beta chain with its context. Its antigen is as yet unknown. Some clones are missing from TCRdb's copy, which holds only in-frame ones; the method was immunoSEQ multiplex PCR. This sample has 150,000 to 200,000 clones, with 90% to 95% found just once. The record originates from a study of T cell responses to AZD1222 COVID-19 vaccine. Study outcomes and limitations: Unmutated variant regions reportedly attract nearly half of all spike-specific TCRs. Donors in the cohort were predominantly white British and more often female, and clonal diversity was possibly underestimated.

The CDR3 covers 13 residues. Trimming stripped 4 bases from V and 2 bases from J, with 8 bases between. Germline V CDR1 and CDR2: LNHDA, SQIVND (reference sequence). The rearrangement joins TRBV19 to TRBJ1-2; the D is unclear. The sequence came from an adult who received the AZD1222 COVID-19 vaccine. The sequenced sample was peripheral blood, obtained 28 days after the second AZD1222 dose. DNA of the CDR3: TGTGCCAGTAGTAGAAACGGAAACTATGGCTACACCTTC. Its translation: CASSRNGNYGYTF. The whole variable domain, filled in from reference TRBV19 and TRBJ1-2, reads DGGITQSPKYLFRKEGQNVTLSCEQNLNHDAMYWYRQDPGQGLRLIYYSQIVNDFQKGDIAEGYSVSREKKESFPLTVTSAQKNPTAFYLCASSRNGNYGYTFGSGTRLTVV.